The 3 T cell receptor beta chains presented below share a single source sample, sequenced in a study of cytomegalovirus exposure and HLA in healthy donors. The PCR used 60 Vbeta and 13 Jbeta primers. Generated by immunoSEQ multiplex PCR, the TCRdb table keeps only in-frame clones and is missing some. The sample lists some 190,000 clones; under 85% were seen once. Sequencing used PBMCs. The receptors were sampled from a woman in her late teens or twenties in good health and CMV-seronegative.

The gene calls are TRBV2 and TRBJ2-5, with TRBD2 identical over 7 bases. This CDR3 region has 14 residues. Germline V gene sequence: CDR1 SNHLY, CDR2 FYNNEI. Trimming cost V 10 bases and J 5 bases; bases outside gene matches: 13. CDR3 nucleotide sequence: TGTGCCATCTCTCCCAGCGGGGTACGGGAGACCCAGTACTTC. Its translation: CAISPSGVRETQYF.

This clone was seen a few times. The chain is built from TRBV5-6 and TRBJ1-2; D perhaps matches TRBD1 (5 bases). The germline V gene has CDR1 SGHDT and CDR2 YYEEEE. V was cut by 5 bases and J by 5 bases, with 16 bases left in between. The CDR3 consists of 14 residues. As DNA, the CDR3 is TGTGCCAGCAGTACCATGGGACTGGAATATGGCTACACCTTC. Its protein is CASSTMGLEYGYTF.

This chain uses TRBV6-1 with TRBJ2-5, with D maybe TRBD2 (5 bases). CDR3 length: 15 residues. Germline CDR1 is MNHNS and CDR2 is SASEGT. V was clipped by 7 bases and J by 4 bases, with 19 bases between them. CDR3 DNA sequence: TGTGCCAGCACCCTAGAGGAGGCTAGGACAGAGACCCAGTACTTC. Protein product: CASTLEEARTETQYF.